The 29 T cell receptor beta chains below all came from one sample that was sequenced in a study of radiotherapy plus CTLA-4 blockade in lung cancer. Libraries were prepared by immunoSEQ multiplex PCR; TCRdb keeps only in-frame clonotypes and omits some of them. The sample records approximately 40,000 clones, 86% being singletons. Sample: peripheral blood, taken from a patient treated with radiotherapy plus ipilimumab. The receptors here all came from a human donor with non-small cell lung cancer whose response to radiotherapy plus ipilimumab could not be evaluated.

This clone is labeled medium-sized. The chain employs TRBV9 and TRBJ2-6, with 7 positions matching TRBD1. The CDR3 has 18 residues. With 4 bases clipped from V and 0 bases from J, the junction kept 10 bases outside the gene matches. CDR1 is SGDLS and CDR2 is YYNGEE in the germline V gene. The CDR3 reads CASSYPGGVDSGANVLTF. CDR3 bases: TGTGCCAGCAGCTACCCAGGGGGTGTCGACTCTGGGGCCAACGTCCTGACTTTC.

This chain joins TRBV28 and TRBJ1-2; TRBD1 matches at 8 bases. The germline V gene has CDR1 MDHEN and CDR2 SYDVKM. The CDR3 contains 13 residues. J gave up 2 bases and V 7 bases, and 3 bases lay outside the gene matches. DNA of the CDR3: TGTGCCAGCAAAAGGACAGGGAACTATGGCTACACCTTC. Protein sequence: CASKRTGNYGYTF.

In this sample, this clone turned up once. The chain is built from TRBV7-2 and TRBJ2-5; no clear D. The DNA end is more similar to TRBJ2-7, so the J call may be wrong. The length of the CDR3 is 13 residues. Germline V gives CDR1 SGHTA, CDR2 FQGNSA. This chain's CDR3 is CASSQPANYEQYF. The DNA for the CDR3 is TGTGCCAGCAGCCAACCCGCAAACTACGAGCAGTACTTC.

A few counts support this clone. DNA of the CDR3: TGTGCCAGCAGCTTCCGTTCTAGCCAGTATAGGAATGAGCAGTTCTTC. Translated, it gives CASSFRSSQYRNEQFF. The chain recombines TRBV5-6 with TRBJ2-1, with D tentatively TRBD2 (5 bases). This CDR3 has 16 amino acids. V was clipped by 2 bases and J by 7 bases, with 19 bases between them. Germline values: CDR1 SGHDT, CDR2 YYEEEE.

The chain carries TRBV5-8 and TRBJ2-7; 7 bases align to TRBD1. The CDR3 is 13 residues long. V trimming: 2 bases; J trimming: 4 bases; junction bases outside the gene matches: 3. Germline CDR1 is SGHTS and CDR2 is YDEGEE. The CDR3 protein is CASSFPDRYEQYF. The CDR3 nucleotides are TGTGCCAGCAGCTTCCCGGACAGGTACGAGCAGTACTTC.

The J gene is TRBJ2-7, the V gene TRBV5-1; TRBD2 agrees at 8 bases. This CDR3 region has 15 residues. Trimming removed 0 bases from V and 0 bases from J; junction bases left unmatched: 2. The germline CDR1 and CDR2 sequences are SGHRS and YFSETQ. In DNA, the CDR3 is TGCGCCAGCAGCTTGGCCGGGACTAGCTCCTACGAGCAGTACTTC. It specifies CASSLAGTSSYEQYF.

The chain uses TRBV7-7 and TRBJ2-4; 7 bases align to TRBD1. Germline CDR1 is SSHAT and CDR2 is FNYEAQ (reference sequence). The CDR3 runs to 15 residues. This CDR3 reads CANPLDRDSQNIQYF. The CDR3 coding sequence is TGTGCTAACCCCTTAGACAGGGACAGCCAAAACATTCAGTACTTC. The full variable domain, its missing parts supplied by reference TRBV7-7 and TRBJ2-4, is GAGVSQSPRYKVTKRGQDVTLRCDPISSHATLYWYQQALGQGPEFLTYFNYEAQPDKSGLPSDRFSAERPEGSISTLTIQRTEQRDSAMYRCANPLDRDSQNIQYFGAGTRLSVL.

The chain combines TRBV5-1 with TRBJ2-2; 8 bases are a match to TRBD1. The V gene end was trimmed by 0 bases and the J gene end by 1 base; junction bases not matched to a gene: 5. CDR1 is SGHRS, CDR2 YFSETQ, per germline. The CDR3 totals 17 residues. CDR3 sequence: CASSLGGRGLNTGELFF. In nucleotides, the CDR3 is TGCGCCAGCAGCTTGGGGGGCAGGGGGCTGAACACCGGGGAGCTGTTTTTT.

This clone has only a few counts. This chain joins TRBV2 and TRBJ1-2; TRBD1 aligns across 11 bases. The germline CDR1 and CDR2 sequences are SNHLY and FYNNEI. V shed 6 bases, J shed 4 bases, and the junction held 16 bases outside the gene matches. The CDR3 is made up of 18 amino acids. The CDR3 loop is CASRETRTGGAGSYGYTF. The CDR3 bases are TGTGCCAGCAGGGAAACCCGGACAGGGGGCGCAGGTAGCTATGGCTACACCTTC.

The V call is TRBV28, the J call TRBJ2-7; D gene ambiguous. V gave up 5 bases and J gave up 0 bases, with 2 bases separating them. The CDR3 length is 11 residues. Germline lookup yields CDR1 MDHEN and CDR2 SYDVKM. The CDR3, as DNA: TGTGCCAGCAGTCACTCCTACGAGCAGTACTTC. It translates to CASSHSYEQYF.

The V gene is TRBV4-1, the J gene TRBJ2-4; 9 nucleotides agree with TRBD1. The CDR3 is 18 amino acids. V gave up 5 bases and J gave up 0 bases; unmatched junction bases: 11. Germline V gene sequence: CDR1 MGHRA, CDR2 YSYEKL. This CDR3 reads CASSTGPGQGPAKNIQYF. The DNA for the CDR3 is TGCGCCAGCAGCACCGGTCCGGGACAGGGACCAGCCAAAAACATTCAGTACTTC.

The chain uses TRBV19 and TRBJ1-1; TRBD1 matches at 10 bases. CDR1 LNHDA and CDR2 SQIVND come from the germline V gene (reference sequence). J was trimmed by 3 bases and V by 9 bases; bases with no gene match: 4. This CDR3 region has 13 residues. This CDR3 reads CASLDRGHTEAFF. The DNA for the CDR3 is TGTGCCAGCCTCGACAGGGGGCACACTGAAGCTTTCTTT.

The chain has TRBV28 and TRBJ1-1; 7 nucleotides align to TRBD1. CDR1 is MDHEN, CDR2 SYDVKM, per germline. There are 15 residues in the CDR3. With 7 bases clipped from V and 1 base from J, the junction kept 9 bases outside the gene matches. The CDR3 sequence is CASTQQGRPNTEAFF. CDR3 DNA: TGTGCCAGCACCCAACAGGGGCGACCGAACACTGAAGCTTTCTTT.

J is TRBJ2-7 and V is TRBV4-1; D call uncertain. Germline lookup yields CDR1 MGHRA and CDR2 YSYEKL. The CDR3 has 16 amino acids. V lost 4 bases to trimming and J lost 4 bases, with 20 bases between them. CDR3 sequence (DNA): TGCGCCAGCAGCCTTCAGGCGCCGCCTCAATTATACGAGCAGTACTTC. Amino acid sequence: CASSLQAPPQLYEQYF.

V and J are TRBV6-5 and TRBJ1-5, with a weak D call TRBD1 (6 bases). This CDR3 has 15 residues. Germline V gene lookup returns CDR1 MNHEY and CDR2 SVGAGI. Deletions cut 0 bases from V and 2 bases from J, with 8 bases between. For the CDR3, the DNA is TGTGCCAGCAGTTACTCGGACAGCCGCAATCAGCCCCAGCATTTT. Its protein is CASSYSDSRNQPQHF.

This clone came up a few times. This sequence joins TRBV11-1 and TRBJ2-7; 7 bases agree with TRBD1. CDR3 length: 16 residues. Trimming took 5 bases from V and 0 from J; bases not matched to a gene: 10. Germline CDR1 is SGHAT and CDR2 is FQDESV (reference sequence). The CDR3 coding sequence is TGTGCCAGCAGCCATTCTGGCCAGGGGGTCTCCTACGAGCAGTACTTC. It is translated as CASSHSGQGVSYEQYF.

The CDR3 sequence: CATSGTSGIQETQYF. The CDR3 DNA is TGTGCCACCTCCGGGACTAGCGGGATCCAAGAGACCCAGTACTTC. V usage is TRBV19 and J usage is TRBJ2-5, with 13 bases that match TRBD2. CDR3 length equals 15 residues. Looked up from germline, CDR1 is LNHDA and CDR2 is SQIVND (reference sequence). V lost 10 bases, J lost 1 base, and 6 bases stayed unmatched.

This clone was counted a single time. The gene calls are TRBV10-3 and TRBJ2-7; TRBD2 aligns across 7 bases. V shed 3 bases, J shed 6 bases, and the junction held 8 bases outside the gene matches. The CDR3 is 14 amino acids. The germline CDR1 and CDR2 sequences are ENHRY and SYGVKD. The CDR3 region has the DNA TGTGCCATCAGTGAAGGGGAGGGTTCTCGCGAGCAGTACTTC. Translating it yields CAISEGEGSREQYF.

As concerns this clone: The sample holds other DNA sequences that translate to the same CDR3. V is TRBV6-5 and J is TRBJ1-5, with 7 bases lining up with TRBD1. Per germline, CDR1 MNHEY and CDR2 SVGAGI. The V segment lost 6 bases and the J segment 4 bases; nucleotides outside the gene matches: 6. This CDR3 spans 14 amino acids. The CDR3 DNA sequence: TGTGCCAGCAGCCCTGCAGGGGGGAATCAGCCCCAGCATTTT. Its protein product is CASSPAGGNQPQHF.

The CDR3 nucleotides are TGCGCCAGCAGCCAAGCCCAAGGTCGGGTTAACCAAGAGACCCAGTACTTC. It specifies CASSQAQGRVNQETQYF. The chain uses TRBV4-1 and TRBJ2-5; D not resolved. The CDR3 is 17 amino acids. The V gene's germline CDR1 is MGHRA and CDR2 YSYEKL. Trimming pared 1 base from V and 0 bases from J, leaving 15 bases between.

This chain uses TRBV5-1 with TRBJ2-7; no clear D. Trimming stripped 5 bases from V and 3 bases from J, with 15 bases between. Germline loops: CDR1 SGHRS, CDR2 YFSETQ. This CDR3 region has 14 residues. In DNA form, the CDR3 reads TGCGCCAGCAGGGCCCAGCAGGCCCGCTACGAGCAGTACTTC. It translates to CASRAQQARYEQYF.

The V and J genes are TRBV5-4 and TRBJ2-1; 8 nucleotides agree with TRBD2. Trimming took 4 bases from V and 0 from J; bases not matched to a gene: 15. CDR1 is SGHNT, CDR2 YYREEE, per germline (reference sequence). CDR3 length equals 19 residues. CDR3 DNA: TGTGCCAGCAGCGGCGGGGTTGCGGGGGCGGGGGGCTCCTACAATGAGCAGTTCTTC. It specifies CASSGGVAGAGGSYNEQFF.

This clone was detected only once. The CDR3 bases are TGTGCCAGCAGTGGTCCCCCTCCACTTGACGAGCAGTACTTC. Its translation is CASSGPPPLDEQYF. The rearrangement uses TRBV2 and TRBJ2-7; D is unclear. The CDR3 covers 14 residues. Germline CDR1 SNHLY, CDR2 FYNNEI. V was shortened by 4 bases and J by 5 bases, with 15 bases between the two germline ends.

The chain couples TRBV5-5 to TRBJ1-1; D uncertain. This CDR3 comprises 15 residues. The V end lost 0 bases, the J end lost 5 bases, and 14 bases lay between the germline ends. Germline V gene lookup returns CDR1 SGHKS and CDR2 YYEKEE (reference sequence). CDR3 region: CASSLVSARRTEAFF. The CDR3 nucleotides read TGTGCCAGCAGCTTGGTTTCCGCGCGGCGGACTGAAGCTTTCTTT.

With regard to this clone: A junction end diverges from the germline sequence, so it may reflect a read error. The sample holds other DNA sequences that translate to the same CDR3. The chain links TRBV28 to TRBJ1-5, with TRBD1 identical over 8 bases. Germline lookup yields CDR1 MDHEN and CDR2 SYDVKM. The CDR3 contains 16 residues. The CDR3 sequence: CASSPRYRGSNQPQHF. CDR3 coding DNA: TGCGCCAGCAGTCCCAGATACAGGGGGAGCAATCAGCCCCAGCATTTT. Full variable domain (outside the CDR3, taken from reference TRBV28 and TRBJ1-5): DVKVTQSSRYLVKRTGEKVFLECVQDMDHENMFWYRQDPGLGLRLIYFSYDVKMKEKGDIPEGYSVSREKKERFSLILESASTNQTSMYLCASSPRYRGSNQPQHFGDGTRLSIL.

This chain connects TRBV5-6 to TRBJ2-1, with 7 nucleotides matching TRBD1. The V and J ends lost 1 base and 0 bases, in that order; junction bases with no gene match: 10. CDR1 SGHDT and CDR2 YYEEEE come from the germline V gene. This CDR3 contains 18 residues. The DNA of the CDR3 is TGTGCCAGCAGCTTGATCTCCGGGACAGAGAGCTCCTACAATGAGCAGTTCTTC. Protein: CASSLISGTESSYNEQFF.

This sequence joins TRBV28 and TRBJ2-3, with TRBD2 as a possible D gene (5 bases). This CDR3 has 14 amino acids. V lost 3 bases, J lost 1 base, and 8 bases lay in between. CDR1 is MDHEN, CDR2 SYDVKM, per germline. CDR3 DNA: TGTGCCAGCAGTTTCCGGGGTGGCACAGATACGCAGTATTTT. This translates into CASSFRGGTDTQYF.

The CDR3 here is CASRGQEGSPLHF. CDR3 bases: TGTGCCAGCAGGGGACAGGAAGGTTCACCCCTCCACTTT. V and J are TRBV5-8 and TRBJ1-6; 8 nucleotides line up with TRBD1. The ends lost 5 bases at V and 9 bases at J; junction bases unmatched: 4. Germline assignment: CDR1 SGHTS and CDR2 YDEGEE. CDR3 length: 13 amino acids.

V gene TRBV28 combines with J gene TRBJ2-1, with D maybe TRBD1 (6 bases). The CDR3 runs 16 residues. Germline CDR1 MDHEN, CDR2 SYDVKM. V lost 4 bases to trimming and J lost 7 bases, with 20 bases between them. CDR3 bases: TGTGCCAGCAGTTGGGAGACAGGAGCCCGGCGGAATGAGCAGTTCTTC. Protein sequence: CASSWETGARRNEQFF.